The clone carrying this T cell receptor beta chain was seen more than once but under ten times. Germline-derived CDR1 and CDR2 are ENHRY and SYGVKD. This CDR3 is 14 amino acids long. Trimming pared 0 bases from V and 4 bases from J, leaving 9 bases between. Measured with immunoSEQ multiplex PCR; TCRdb has only the in-frame clones, and not every one. The sample shows some 83,000 clones, about 83% of them seen only once. The data stem from a study of T cell responses to AZD1222 COVID-19 vaccine. This chain uses TRBV10-3 with TRBJ1-1; D not certain. The sample was peripheral blood, taken on day 0 of AZD1222 vaccination. This clonotype originated in an adult in good health. As DNA, the CDR3 is TGTGCCATCAGTGAGTCGCTGTCCGGCACTGAAGCTTTCTTT. Its protein is CAISESLSGTEAFF.